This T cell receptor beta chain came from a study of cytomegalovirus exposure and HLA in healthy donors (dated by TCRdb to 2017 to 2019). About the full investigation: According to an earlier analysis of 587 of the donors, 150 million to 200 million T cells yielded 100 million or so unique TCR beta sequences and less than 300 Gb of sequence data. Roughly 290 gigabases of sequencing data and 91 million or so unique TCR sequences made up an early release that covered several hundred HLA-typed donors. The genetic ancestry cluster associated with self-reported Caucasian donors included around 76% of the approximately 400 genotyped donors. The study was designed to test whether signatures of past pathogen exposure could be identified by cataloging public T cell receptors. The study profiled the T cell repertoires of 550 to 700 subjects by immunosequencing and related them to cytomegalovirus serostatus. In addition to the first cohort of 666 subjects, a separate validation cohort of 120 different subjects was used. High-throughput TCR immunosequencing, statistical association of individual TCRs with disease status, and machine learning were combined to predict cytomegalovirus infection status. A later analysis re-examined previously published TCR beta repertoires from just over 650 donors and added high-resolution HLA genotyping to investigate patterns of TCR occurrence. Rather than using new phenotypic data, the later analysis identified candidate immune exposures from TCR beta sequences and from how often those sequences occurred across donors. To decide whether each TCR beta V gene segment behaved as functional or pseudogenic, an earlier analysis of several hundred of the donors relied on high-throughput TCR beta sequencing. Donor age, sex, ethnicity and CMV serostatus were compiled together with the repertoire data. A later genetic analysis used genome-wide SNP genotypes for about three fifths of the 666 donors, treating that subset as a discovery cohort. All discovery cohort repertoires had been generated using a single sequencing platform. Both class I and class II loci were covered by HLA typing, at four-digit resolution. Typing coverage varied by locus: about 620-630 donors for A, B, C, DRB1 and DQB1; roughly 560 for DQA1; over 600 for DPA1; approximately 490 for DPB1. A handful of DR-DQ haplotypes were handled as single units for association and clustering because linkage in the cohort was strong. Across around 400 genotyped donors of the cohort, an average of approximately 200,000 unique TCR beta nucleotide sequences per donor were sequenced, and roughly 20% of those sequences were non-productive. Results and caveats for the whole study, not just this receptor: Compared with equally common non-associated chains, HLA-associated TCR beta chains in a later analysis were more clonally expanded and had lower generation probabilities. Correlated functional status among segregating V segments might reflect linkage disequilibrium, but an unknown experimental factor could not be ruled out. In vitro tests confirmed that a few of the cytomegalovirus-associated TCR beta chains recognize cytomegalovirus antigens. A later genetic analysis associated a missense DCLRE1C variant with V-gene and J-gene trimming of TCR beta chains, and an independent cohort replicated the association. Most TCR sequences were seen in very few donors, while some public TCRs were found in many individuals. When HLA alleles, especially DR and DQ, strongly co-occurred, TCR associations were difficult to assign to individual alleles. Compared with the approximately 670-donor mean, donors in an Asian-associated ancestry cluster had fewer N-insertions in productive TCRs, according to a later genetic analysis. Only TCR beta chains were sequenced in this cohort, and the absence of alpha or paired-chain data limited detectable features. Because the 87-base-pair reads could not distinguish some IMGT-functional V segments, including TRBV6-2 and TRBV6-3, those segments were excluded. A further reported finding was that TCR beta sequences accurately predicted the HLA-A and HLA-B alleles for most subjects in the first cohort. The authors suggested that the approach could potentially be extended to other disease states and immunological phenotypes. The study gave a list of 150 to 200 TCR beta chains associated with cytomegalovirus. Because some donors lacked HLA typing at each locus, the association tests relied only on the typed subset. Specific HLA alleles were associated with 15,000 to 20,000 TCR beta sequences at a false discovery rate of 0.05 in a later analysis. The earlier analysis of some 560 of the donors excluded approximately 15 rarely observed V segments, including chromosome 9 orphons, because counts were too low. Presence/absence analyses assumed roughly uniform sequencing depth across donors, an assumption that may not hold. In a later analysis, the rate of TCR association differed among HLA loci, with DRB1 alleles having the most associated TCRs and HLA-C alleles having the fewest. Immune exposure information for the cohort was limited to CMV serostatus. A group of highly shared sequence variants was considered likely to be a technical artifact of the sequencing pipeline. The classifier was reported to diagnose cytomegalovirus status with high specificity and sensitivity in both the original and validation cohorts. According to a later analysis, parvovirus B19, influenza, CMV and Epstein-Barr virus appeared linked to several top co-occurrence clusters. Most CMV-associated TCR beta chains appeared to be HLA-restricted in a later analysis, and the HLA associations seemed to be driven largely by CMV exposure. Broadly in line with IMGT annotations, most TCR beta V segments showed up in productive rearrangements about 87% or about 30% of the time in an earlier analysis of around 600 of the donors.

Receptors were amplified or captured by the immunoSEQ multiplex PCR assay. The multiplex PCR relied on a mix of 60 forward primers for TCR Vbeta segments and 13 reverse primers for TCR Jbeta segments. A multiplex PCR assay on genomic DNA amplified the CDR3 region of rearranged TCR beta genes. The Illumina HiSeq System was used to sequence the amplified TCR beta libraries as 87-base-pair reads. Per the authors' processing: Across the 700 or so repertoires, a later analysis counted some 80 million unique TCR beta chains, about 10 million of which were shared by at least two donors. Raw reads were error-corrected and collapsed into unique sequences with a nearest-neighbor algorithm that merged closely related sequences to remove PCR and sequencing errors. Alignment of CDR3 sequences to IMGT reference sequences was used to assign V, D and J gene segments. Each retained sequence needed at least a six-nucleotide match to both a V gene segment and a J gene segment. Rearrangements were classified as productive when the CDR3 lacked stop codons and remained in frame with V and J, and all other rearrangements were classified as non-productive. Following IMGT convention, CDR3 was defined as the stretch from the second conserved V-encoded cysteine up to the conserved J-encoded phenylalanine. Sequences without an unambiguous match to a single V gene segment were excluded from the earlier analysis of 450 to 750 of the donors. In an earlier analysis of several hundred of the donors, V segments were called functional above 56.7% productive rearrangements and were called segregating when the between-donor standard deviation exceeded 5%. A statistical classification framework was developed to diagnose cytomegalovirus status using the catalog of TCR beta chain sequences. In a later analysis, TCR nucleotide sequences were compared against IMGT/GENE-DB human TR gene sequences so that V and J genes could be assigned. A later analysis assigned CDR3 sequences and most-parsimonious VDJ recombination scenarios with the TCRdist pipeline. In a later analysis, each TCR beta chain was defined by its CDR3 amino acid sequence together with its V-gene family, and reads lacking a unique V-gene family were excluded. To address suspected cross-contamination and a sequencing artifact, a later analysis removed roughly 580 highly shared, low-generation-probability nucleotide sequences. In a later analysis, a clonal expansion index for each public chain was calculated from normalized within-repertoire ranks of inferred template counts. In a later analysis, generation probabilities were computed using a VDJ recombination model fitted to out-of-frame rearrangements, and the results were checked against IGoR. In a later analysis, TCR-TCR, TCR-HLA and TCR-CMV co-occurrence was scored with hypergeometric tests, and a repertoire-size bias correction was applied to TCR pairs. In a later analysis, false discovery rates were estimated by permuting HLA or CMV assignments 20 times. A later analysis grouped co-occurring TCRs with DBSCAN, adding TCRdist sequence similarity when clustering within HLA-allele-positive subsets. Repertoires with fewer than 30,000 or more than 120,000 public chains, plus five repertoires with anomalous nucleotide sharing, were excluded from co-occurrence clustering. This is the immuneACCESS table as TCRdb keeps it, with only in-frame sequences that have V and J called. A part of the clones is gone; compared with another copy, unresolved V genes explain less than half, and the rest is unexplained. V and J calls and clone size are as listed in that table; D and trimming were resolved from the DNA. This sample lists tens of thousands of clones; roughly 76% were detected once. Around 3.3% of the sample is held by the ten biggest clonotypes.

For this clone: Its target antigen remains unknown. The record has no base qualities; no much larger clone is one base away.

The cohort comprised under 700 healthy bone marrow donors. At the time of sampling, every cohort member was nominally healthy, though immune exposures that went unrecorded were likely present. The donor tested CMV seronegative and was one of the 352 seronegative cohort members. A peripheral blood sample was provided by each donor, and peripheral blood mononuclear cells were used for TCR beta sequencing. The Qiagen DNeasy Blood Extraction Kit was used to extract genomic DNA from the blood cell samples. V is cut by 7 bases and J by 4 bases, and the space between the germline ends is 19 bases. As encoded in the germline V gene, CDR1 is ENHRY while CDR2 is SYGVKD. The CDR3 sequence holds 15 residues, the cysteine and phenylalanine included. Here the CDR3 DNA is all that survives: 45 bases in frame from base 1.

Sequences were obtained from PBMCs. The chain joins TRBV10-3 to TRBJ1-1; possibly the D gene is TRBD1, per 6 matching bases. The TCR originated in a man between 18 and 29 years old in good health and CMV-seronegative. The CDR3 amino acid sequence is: CAITERGGAGTEAFF. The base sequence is TGTGCCATCACCGAGCGGGGGGGCGCGGGCACTGAAGCTTTCTTT.